The source of this TCR beta chain is a study of blood T cell repertoires in COVID-19. The CDR3 loop spans 14 amino acids. The germline V gene encodes CDR1 SGHAT and CDR2 FQNNGV. Trimming left V 1 base short and J 6 bases short, with 7 bases between. TCRdb keeps only in-frame clones here, not all; method: immunoSEQ multiplex PCR. The data show about 62,000 clones, more than 80% seen once. The receptor was isolated from a woman aged 60-70 years with COVID-19, enrolled during active disease. This rearrangement joins TRBV11-2 to TRBJ1-6; D ambiguous. Sequencing input: peripheral blood. CDR3: CASSLGGINSPLHF. CDR3 nucleotide sequence: TGTGCCAGCAGCTTAGGCGGGATTAATTCACCCCTCCACTTT. Supplemented by reference TRBV11-2 and TRBJ1-6, the full variable domain reads EAGVAQSPRYKIIEKRQSVAFWCNPISGHATLYWYQQILGQGPKLLIQFQNNGVVDDSQLPKDRFSAERLKGVDSTLKIQPAKLEDSAVYLCASSLGGINSPLHFGNGTRLTVT.